This T cell receptor beta chain was found in a study of blood T cells in healthy people across ages. CDR3 length: 16 amino acids. The germline CDR1 and CDR2 sequences are SGHDT and YYEEEE. Trimming cost V 0 bases and J 0 bases; bases outside gene matches: 4. PCR was performed a second time for roughly 7 to 11 cycles using a sample-barcoded 5' primer and a J-beta primer mix. Each of the samples gave a minimum of 2.5 million paired-end reads that contained CDR3. TCRdb re-called the 5' RACE reads with MiXCR, one entry per CDR3 protein. The repertoire holds roughly 860,000 distinct CDR3 sequences, with around 62% as singletons. The donors, all healthy, were Caucasians living in Russia, aged about 6 to 95. Each sample provided at least 5.5 micrograms of extracted total RNA.

The TCR comes from a man between 25 and 39 years old in good health. The rearrangement links TRBV5-6 to TRBJ2-5; 8 bases are shared with TRBD2. Sequenced input: blood. The CDR3 protein is CASSLGLAGHQETQYF. CDR3 nucleotide sequence: TGTGCCAGCAGCTTGGGGCTAGCGGGCCACCAAGAGACCCAGTACTTC.